A selection of T cell receptor beta chains follows, all from one sample in a study of blood T cell repertoires in COVID-19. Profiling relied on immunoSEQ multiplex PCR, and the TCRdb table lists in-frame clones only, not all of them. The data contain about 330,000 clones, roughly 90% of them singletons. The sample taken for sequencing was PBMCs or T cells enriched from blood (not recorded which). These receptors originate from a woman aged 25 to 39 who had recovered from COVID-19. The CDR3 runs from the conserved cysteine through the conserved F or W.

j_call | v_call | cdr3_aa
TRBJ1-2 | TRBV12-3/TRBV12-4 | CASSLRTGVGYTF
TRBJ1-3 | TRBV12-3/TRBV12-4 | CASSEQGGNTIYF
TRBJ2-1 | TRBV30 | CAWSWGSGLAVSRSSYNEQFF
TRBJ1-6 | TRBV19 | CASSIDPAVIYGLNSPLHF
TRBJ2-1 | TRBV4-1 | CASIAMGGTNEQFF
TRBJ1-4 | TRBV15 | CATSWGATNEKLFF
TRBJ2-1 | TRBV6-5 | CASRDGLAGDEQFF
TRBJ2-7 | TRBV6-1 | CASSEQATFYEQYF
TRBJ2-7 | TRBV28 | CASKTGSYEQYF
TRBJ2-1 | TRBV7-2 | CASREQGASDEQFF
TRBJ2-1 | TRBV9 | CASSVAAGGMYNEQFF
TRBJ2-7 | TRBV7-2 | CASSFLTGIYEQYF
TRBJ2-5 | TRBV20-1 | CSASITSGKETQYF
TRBJ1-2 | TRBV7-9 | CASSLEGGGYTF
TRBJ2-7 | TRBV15 | CATSRDSSYEQYF
TRBJ1-2 | TRBV28 | CASSPQSYRGRFNYGYTF
TRBJ1-4 | TRBV7-9 | CASSSPAGLTNEKLFF
TRBJ1-3 | TRBV29-1 | CSALRQGGNTIYF
TRBJ1-4 | TRBV14 | CASSRGPYEKLFF
TRBJ2-2 | TRBV5-4 | CASRFSRDRGSGELFF
TRBJ2-5 | TRBV19 | CASSPSLVGQETQYF
TRBJ1-3 | TRBV3-1/TRBV3-2 | CASSPVGSGNTIYF
TRBJ2-6 | TRBV18 | CASSPSPSQRGANVLTF
TRBJ1-4 | TRBV28 | CASGIWFDRNEKLFF
TRBJ1-5 | TRBV6-5 | CATGRTGVSNQPQHF
TRBJ2-1 | TRBV6-2/TRBV6-3 | CASSNGLSVAEQFF
TRBJ2-1 | TRBV19 | CASSIRYNEQFF
TRBJ1-5 | TRBV4-1 | CASSQDLAVGVPVPQHF
TRBJ2-1 | TRBV6-5 | CASSFRGSSYNEQFF
TRBJ1-5 | TRBV5-4 | CASSSESNQPQHF
TRBJ1-4 | TRBV6-5 | CASRPQGSRAEKLFF
TRBJ1-1 | TRBV7-2 | CASSPLEGTEAFF
TRBJ1-4 | TRBV15 | CATSRDDGGANNEKLFF
TRBJ1-2 | TRBV18 | CASSPEDRYYGYTF
TRBJ1-5 | TRBV4-1 | CASSQVSHRGLGNQPQHF
TRBJ2-3 | TRBV19 | CASSRPGFGDTQYF
TRBJ2-7 | TRBV9 | CASSVDQGSYEQYF
TRBJ1-2 | TRBV28 | CASSFGRDYGYTF
TRBJ2-5 | TRBV5-1 | CASSPLLAGGQETQYF
TRBJ2-3 | TRBV2 | CASSDGGQGTDTQYF